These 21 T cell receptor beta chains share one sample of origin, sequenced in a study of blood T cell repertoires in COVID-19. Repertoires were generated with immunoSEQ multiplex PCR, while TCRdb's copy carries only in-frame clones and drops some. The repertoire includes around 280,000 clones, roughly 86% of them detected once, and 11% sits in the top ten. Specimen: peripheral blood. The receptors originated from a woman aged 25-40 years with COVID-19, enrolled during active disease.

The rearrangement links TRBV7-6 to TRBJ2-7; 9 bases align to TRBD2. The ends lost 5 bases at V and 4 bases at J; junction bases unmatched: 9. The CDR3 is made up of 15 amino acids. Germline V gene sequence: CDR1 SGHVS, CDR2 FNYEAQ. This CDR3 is CASSSSGGNTYEQYF. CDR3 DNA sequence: TGTGCCAGCAGCAGTAGCGGGGGCAATACATACGAGCAGTACTTC.

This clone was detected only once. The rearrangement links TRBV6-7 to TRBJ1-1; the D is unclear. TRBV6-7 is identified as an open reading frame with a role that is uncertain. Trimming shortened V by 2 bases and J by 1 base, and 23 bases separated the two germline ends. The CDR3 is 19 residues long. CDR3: CASSYKGSQRKAWNTEAFF. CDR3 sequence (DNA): TGTGCCAGCAGTTACAAAGGGAGCCAAAGGAAAGCATGGAACACTGAAGCTTTCTTT.

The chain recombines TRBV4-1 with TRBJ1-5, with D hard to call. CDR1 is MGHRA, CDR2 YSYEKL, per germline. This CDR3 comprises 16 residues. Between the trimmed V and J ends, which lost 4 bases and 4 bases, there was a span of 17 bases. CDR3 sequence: CASSPKSGTPNQPQHF. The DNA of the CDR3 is TGCGCCAGCAGCCCCAAATCAGGCACCCCTAATCAGCCCCAGCATTTT.

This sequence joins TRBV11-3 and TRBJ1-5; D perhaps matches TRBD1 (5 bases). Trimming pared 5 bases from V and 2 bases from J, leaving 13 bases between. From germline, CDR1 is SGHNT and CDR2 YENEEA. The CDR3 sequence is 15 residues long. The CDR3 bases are TGTGCCAGCAGCCGAGGACACTTAGGCAATCAGCCCCAGCATTTT. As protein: CASSRGHLGNQPQHF.

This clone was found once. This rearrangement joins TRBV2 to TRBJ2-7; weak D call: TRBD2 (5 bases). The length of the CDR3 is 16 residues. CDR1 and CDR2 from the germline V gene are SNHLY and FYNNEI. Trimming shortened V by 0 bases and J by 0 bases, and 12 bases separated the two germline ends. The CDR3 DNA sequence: TGTGCCAGCAGTGAAGCGCAAGAGGGCTCCTCCTACGAGCAGTACTTC. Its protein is CASSEAQEGSSYEQYF.

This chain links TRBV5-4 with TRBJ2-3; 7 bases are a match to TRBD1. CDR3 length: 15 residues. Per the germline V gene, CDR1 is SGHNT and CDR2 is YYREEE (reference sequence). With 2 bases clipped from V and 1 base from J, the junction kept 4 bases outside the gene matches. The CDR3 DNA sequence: TGTGCCAGCAGCTTCGGAAGGGGGCGCACAGATACGCAGTATTTT. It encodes CASSFGRGRTDTQYF.

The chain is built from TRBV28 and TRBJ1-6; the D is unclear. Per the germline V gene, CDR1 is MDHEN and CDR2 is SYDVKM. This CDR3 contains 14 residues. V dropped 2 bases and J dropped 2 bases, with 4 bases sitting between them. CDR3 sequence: CASSLGPYNSPLHF. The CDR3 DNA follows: TGTGCCAGCAGTTTAGGGCCCTATAATTCACCCCTCCACTTT.

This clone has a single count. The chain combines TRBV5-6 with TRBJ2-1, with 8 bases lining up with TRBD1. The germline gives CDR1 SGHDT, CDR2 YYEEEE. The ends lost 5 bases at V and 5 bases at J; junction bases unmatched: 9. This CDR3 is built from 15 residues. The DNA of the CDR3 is TGTGCCAGCAGAAGCCGGGACAGGCCCAACAATGAGCAGTTCTTC. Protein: CASRSRDRPNNEQFF.

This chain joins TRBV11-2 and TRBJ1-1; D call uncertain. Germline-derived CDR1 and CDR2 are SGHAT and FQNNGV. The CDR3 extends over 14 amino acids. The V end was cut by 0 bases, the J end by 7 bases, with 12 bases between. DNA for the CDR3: TGTGCCAGCAGCTTAGATCGAAGAACGGGTGAAGCTTTCTTT. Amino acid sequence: CASSLDRRTGEAFF.

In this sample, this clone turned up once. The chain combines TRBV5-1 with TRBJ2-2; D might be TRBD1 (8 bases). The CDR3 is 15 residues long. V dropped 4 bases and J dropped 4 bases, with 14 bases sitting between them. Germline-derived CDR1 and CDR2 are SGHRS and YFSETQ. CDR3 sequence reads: CASSPDREGTGELFF. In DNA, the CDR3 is TGCGCCAGCAGCCCGGACAGGGAGGGCACCGGGGAGCTGTTTTTT.

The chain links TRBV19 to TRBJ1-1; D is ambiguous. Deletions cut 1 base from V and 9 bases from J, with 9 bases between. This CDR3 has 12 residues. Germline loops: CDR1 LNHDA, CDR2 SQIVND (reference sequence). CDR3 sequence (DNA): TGTGCCAGTAGTATAGGAGCAGCGCAAGCTTTCTTT. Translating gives CASSIGAAQAFF.

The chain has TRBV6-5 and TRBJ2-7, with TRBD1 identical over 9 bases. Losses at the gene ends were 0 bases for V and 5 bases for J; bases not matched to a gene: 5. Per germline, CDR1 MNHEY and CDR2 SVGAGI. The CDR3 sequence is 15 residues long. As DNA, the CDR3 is TGTGCCAGCAGTTACTCGAACAGGGGGCGCGACGAGCAGTACTTC. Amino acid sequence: CASSYSNRGRDEQYF.

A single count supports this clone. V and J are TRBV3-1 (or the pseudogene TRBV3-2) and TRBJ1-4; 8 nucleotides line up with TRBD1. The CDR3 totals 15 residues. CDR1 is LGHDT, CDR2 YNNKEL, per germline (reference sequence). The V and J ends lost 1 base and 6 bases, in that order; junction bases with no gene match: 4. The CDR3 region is CASSQGQGTYEKLFF. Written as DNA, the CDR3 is TGTGCCAGCAGCCAAGGACAGGGGACTTATGAAAAACTGTTTTTT.

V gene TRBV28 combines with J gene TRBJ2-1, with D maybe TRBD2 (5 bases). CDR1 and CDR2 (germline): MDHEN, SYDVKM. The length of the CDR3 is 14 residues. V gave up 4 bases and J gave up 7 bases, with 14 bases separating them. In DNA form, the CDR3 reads TGTGCCAGCAGTTCCAGTGGTGGGGAGAATGAGCAGTTCTTC. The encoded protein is CASSSSGGENEQFF. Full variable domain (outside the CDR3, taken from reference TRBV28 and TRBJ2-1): DVKVTQSSRYLVKRTGEKVFLECVQDMDHENMFWYRQDPGLGLRLIYFSYDVKMKEKGDIPEGYSVSREKKERFSLILESASTNQTSMYLCASSSSGGENEQFFGPGTRLTVL.

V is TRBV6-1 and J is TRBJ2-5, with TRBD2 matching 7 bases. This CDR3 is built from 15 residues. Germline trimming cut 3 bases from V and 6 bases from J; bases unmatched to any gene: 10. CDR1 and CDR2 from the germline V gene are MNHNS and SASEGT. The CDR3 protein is CASSDLAELRKTQYF. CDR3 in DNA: TGTGCCAGCAGTGACCTAGCGGAATTGAGAAAGACCCAGTACTTC.

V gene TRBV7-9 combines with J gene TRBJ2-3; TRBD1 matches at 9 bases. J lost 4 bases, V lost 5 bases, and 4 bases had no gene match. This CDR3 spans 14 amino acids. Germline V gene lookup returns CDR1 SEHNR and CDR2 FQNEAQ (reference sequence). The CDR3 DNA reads TGTGCCAGCAGCCCAAGACAGGGGGCAGATACGCAGTATTTT. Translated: CASSPRQGADTQYF.

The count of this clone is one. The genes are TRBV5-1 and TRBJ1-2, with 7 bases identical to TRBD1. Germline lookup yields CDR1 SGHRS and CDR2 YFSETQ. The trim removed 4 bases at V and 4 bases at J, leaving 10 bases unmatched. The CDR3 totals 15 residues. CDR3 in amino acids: CASSQVQGTGYGYTF. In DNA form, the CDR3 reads TGCGCCAGCAGCCAAGTACAGGGGACTGGCTATGGCTACACCTTC. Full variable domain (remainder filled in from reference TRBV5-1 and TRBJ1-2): KAGVTQTPRYLIKTRGQQVTLSCSPISGHRSVSWYQQTPGQGLQFLFEYFSETQRNKGNFPGRFSGRQFSNSRSEMNVSTLELGDSALYLCASSQVQGTGYGYTFGSGTRLTVV.

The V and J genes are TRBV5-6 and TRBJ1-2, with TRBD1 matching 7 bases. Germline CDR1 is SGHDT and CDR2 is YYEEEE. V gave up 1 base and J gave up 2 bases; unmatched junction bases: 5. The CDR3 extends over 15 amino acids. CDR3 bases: TGTGCCAGCAGCTTGAGGGACAGACCCAACTATGGCTACACCTTC. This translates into CASSLRDRPNYGYTF.

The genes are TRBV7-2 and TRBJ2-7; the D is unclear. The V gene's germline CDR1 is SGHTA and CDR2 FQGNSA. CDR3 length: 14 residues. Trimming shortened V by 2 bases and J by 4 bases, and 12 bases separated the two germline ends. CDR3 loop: CASSLYIATYEQYF. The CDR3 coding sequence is TGTGCCAGCAGCTTATACATAGCTACTTACGAGCAGTACTTC. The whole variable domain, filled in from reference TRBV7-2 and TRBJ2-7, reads GAGVSQSPSNKVTEKGKDVELRCDPISGHTALYWYRQSLGQGLEFLIYFQGNSAPDKSGLPSDRFSAERTGGSVSTLTIQRTQQEDSAVYLCASSLYIATYEQYFGPGTRLTVT.

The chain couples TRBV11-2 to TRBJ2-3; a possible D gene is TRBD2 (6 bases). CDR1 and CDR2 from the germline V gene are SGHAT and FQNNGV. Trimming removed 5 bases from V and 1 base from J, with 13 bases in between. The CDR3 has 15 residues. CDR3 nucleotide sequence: TGTGCCAGCAGCCACCCCACGGGGGGCACAGATACGCAGTATTTT. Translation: CASSHPTGGTDTQYF.

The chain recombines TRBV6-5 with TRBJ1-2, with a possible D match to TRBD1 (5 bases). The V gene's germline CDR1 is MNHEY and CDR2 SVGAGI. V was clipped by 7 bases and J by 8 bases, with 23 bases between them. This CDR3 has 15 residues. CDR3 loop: CASTSSRGNVQGYTF. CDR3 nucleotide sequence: TGTGCCAGCACATCCAGCCGGGGGAATGTACAAGGCTACACCTTC.